These 19 T cell receptor beta chains originate from one sample sequenced in a study of T cell responses to AZD1222 COVID-19 vaccine. Sequencing used immunoSEQ multiplex PCR; TCRdb keeps in-frame clones, though not all of them. The sample records about 180,000 clones, just over 90% being singletons. The starting material was peripheral blood, obtained on day 0 of AZD1222 vaccination. The receptors derive from an adult in good health.

The J gene is TRBJ1-1, the V gene TRBV6-2 or TRBV6-3; weak D call: TRBD1 (5 bases). V gave up 4 bases and J gave up 1 base, with 10 bases separating them. This CDR3 is 14 amino acids long. Germline V CDR1 and CDR2: MNHEY, SVGEGT. The CDR3 DNA is TGTGCCAGCAGTTTCAGGGAACAGAACACTGAAGCTTTCTTT. This gives the protein CASSFREQNTEAFF.

This sequence joins TRBV7-2 and TRBJ1-2; unclear D gene. The ends were cut back, 4 bases at V and 4 bases at J, with 10 bases in the middle. Per the germline V gene, CDR1 is SGHTA and CDR2 is FQGNSA. CDR3 length equals 13 residues. The chain's CDR3 is CASSSFQSYGYTF. CDR3 bases: TGTGCCAGCAGCTCCTTCCAATCCTATGGCTACACCTTC.

The chain has TRBV7-2 and TRBJ2-5; D may be TRBD1 (6 bases). Trimming took 5 bases from V and 4 from J, leaving 17 bases between them. Germline-derived CDR1 and CDR2 are SGHTA and FQGNSA. The CDR3 covers 15 residues. CDR3: CASSADPGARETQYF. As DNA, the CDR3 is TGTGCCAGCAGCGCAGACCCAGGGGCGAGAGAGACCCAGTACTTC.

The rearrangement uses TRBV5-8 and TRBJ1-4; TRBD1 might be the D (5 bases). The CDR3 contains 16 residues. Germline V gene lookup returns CDR1 SGHTS and CDR2 YDEGEE. The V end was cut by 0 bases, the J end by 7 bases, with 16 bases between. CDR3 amino acids: CASSLALIQGGEKLFF. Written as DNA, the CDR3 is TGTGCCAGCAGCTTGGCCTTAATTCAGGGAGGTGAAAAACTGTTTTTT.

The chain links TRBV3-1 (or the pseudogene TRBV3-2) to TRBJ1-2; no clear D gene. V lost 1 base and J lost 4, with 7 bases in between. Germline values: CDR1 LGHDT, CDR2 YNNKEL (reference sequence). The CDR3 runs 13 residues. The CDR3 loop reads CASSQVASYGYTF. The DNA of the CDR3 is TGTGCCAGCAGCCAAGTGGCATCCTATGGCTACACCTTC.

J is TRBJ2-5 and V is TRBV5-4; 9 nucleotides agree with TRBD2. This CDR3 is 16 amino acids long. Germline V gene sequence: CDR1 SGHNT, CDR2 YYREEE (reference sequence). V lost 0 bases, J lost 5 bases, and 8 bases stayed unmatched. The CDR3 nucleotides read TGTGCCAGCAGCTTGGATCTAGCGGGGTACGGGGAGACCCAGTACTTC. It is translated as CASSLDLAGYGETQYF.

This chain connects TRBV15 to TRBJ2-5, with D maybe TRBD2 (6 bases). The CDR3 spans 16 residues. Germline CDR1 is LNHNV and CDR2 is YYDKDF (reference sequence). The V end lost 6 bases, the J end lost 4 bases, and 21 bases lay between the germline ends. The CDR3 protein is CATRQNLRGKGETQYF. CDR3 nucleotide sequence: TGTGCCACCAGGCAAAACCTACGGGGGAAAGGAGAGACCCAGTACTTC. The whole variable domain, remainder taken from reference TRBV15 and TRBJ2-5, is DAMVIQNPRYQVTQFGKPVTLSCSQTLNHNVMYWYQQKSSQAPKLLFHYYDKDFNNEADTPDNFQSRRPNTSFCFLDIRSPGLGDTAMYLCATRQNLRGKGETQYFGPGTRLLVL.

CDR3 region: CASSPPGLKTNYGYTF. DNA of the CDR3: TGTGCCAGCAGTCCACCTGGCCTGAAGACTAACTATGGCTACACCTTC. The J gene is TRBJ1-2, the V gene TRBV28, with no clear D. V was shortened by 5 bases and J by 0 bases, with 16 bases between the two germline ends. The CDR3 consists of 16 residues. Germline CDR1 MDHEN, CDR2 SYDVKM.

The chain is built from TRBV6-2 or TRBV6-3 and TRBJ1-5; 7 bases align to TRBD1. Germline lookup yields CDR1 MNHEY and CDR2 SVGEGT. With 2 bases clipped from V and 7 bases from J, the junction kept 5 bases outside the gene matches. The CDR3 contains 14 residues. CDR3 loop: CASSYPRDSQPQHF. In nucleotides, the CDR3 is TGTGCCAGCAGTTACCCCCGGGACAGCCAGCCCCAGCATTTT.

The rearrangement links TRBV13 to TRBJ2-7; no clear D gene. The V end lost 4 bases, the J end lost 5 bases, and 12 bases lay between the germline ends. The germline V gene has CDR1 PRHDT and CDR2 FYEKMQ (reference sequence). The length of the CDR3 is 13 residues. The CDR3 DNA reads as TGTGCCAGCAGCTCCTCGGGTTTTCACGAGCAGTACTTC. It translates to CASSSSGFHEQYF.

V is TRBV6-5 and J is TRBJ1-4, with TRBD1 matching over 9 bases. The V and J ends lost 0 bases and 5 bases, in that order; junction bases with no gene match: 4. The CDR3 loop spans 16 amino acids. Germline CDR1 and CDR2: MNHEY and SVGAGI. CDR3 loop: CASSYSTGGENEKLFF. CDR3 sequence (DNA): TGTGCCAGCAGTTACTCCACAGGGGGCGAGAATGAAAAACTGTTTTTT.

This chain uses TRBV5-4 with TRBJ2-1, with D possibly called TRBD1 or TRBD2 (5 bases each). V was trimmed by 0 bases and J by 0 bases, leaving 19 bases between them. The CDR3 is made up of 19 amino acids. Germline V lookup: CDR1 SGHNT, CDR2 YYREEE (reference sequence). The CDR3 coding sequence is TGTGCCAGCAGCTTGGCAGGGCATCCCGGGGATAGCTCCTACAATGAGCAGTTCTTC. This sequence encodes CASSLAGHPGDSSYNEQFF.

The chain has TRBV5-5 and TRBJ1-1, with D possibly TRBD1 on 6 matching bases. The V end was cut by 3 bases, the J end by 11 bases, with 17 bases between. There are 13 residues in the CDR3. Germline lookup yields CDR1 SGHKS and CDR2 YYEKEE (reference sequence). Here the CDR3 DNA reads TGTGCCAGCAGCTGGCTGGGGGCGCGTGATGCTTTCTTT. This encodes CASSWLGARDAFF.

The chain combines TRBV18 with TRBJ1-1, with D perhaps matching TRBD1 (5 bases). The CDR3 extends over 15 amino acids. V was shortened by 2 bases and J by 1 base, with 11 bases between the two germline ends. Germline CDR1 KGHSH, CDR2 LQKENI. The CDR3 is CASSPVNQGNTEAFF. In DNA, the CDR3 is TGTGCCAGCTCACCAGTTAATCAGGGGAACACTGAAGCTTTCTTT.

This clone was found once. The V and J genes are TRBV18 and TRBJ1-1; a possible D gene is TRBD1 (5 bases). CDR1 is KGHSH, CDR2 LQKENI, per germline. The CDR3 loop spans 14 amino acids. Trimming left V 3 bases short and J 3 bases short, with 11 bases between. The chain's CDR3 is CASSPGGLYTEAFF. The CDR3 bases are TGTGCCAGCTCACCGGGGGGTCTGTACACTGAAGCTTTCTTT.

The chain has TRBV7-9 and TRBJ2-1; 8 positions agree with TRBD2. CDR1 SEHNR and CDR2 FQNEAQ come from the germline V gene (reference sequence). The CDR3 spans 17 residues. V lost 1 base to trimming and J lost 4 bases; unmatched junction nucleotides: 9. DNA for the CDR3: TGTGCCAGCAGCTTAGGCGGGCTAGCGGGCCGATACAATGAGCAGTTCTTC. Translated: CASSLGGLAGRYNEQFF.

The chain couples TRBV7-3 to TRBJ1-1; no definite D call. Germline values: CDR1 SGHTA, CDR2 FQGTGA. V was shortened by 3 bases and J by 6 bases, with 11 bases between the two germline ends. The CDR3 has 13 amino acids. CDR3 nucleotides: TGTGCCAGCAGCTTGATTGGGGAGGCTGAAGCTTTCTTT. This sequence encodes CASSLIGEAEAFF.

The chain has TRBV7-2 and TRBJ1-2; 8 bases fit TRBD1. Germline lookup yields CDR1 SGHTA and CDR2 FQGNSA. After removal of 3 bases from V and 7 bases from J, the junction contained 13 bases not matched to a gene. The CDR3 consists of 16 residues. The CDR3 loop reads CASSFGQGSGFRGYTF. CDR3 DNA: TGTGCCAGCAGCTTTGGACAGGGCTCTGGGTTTCGTGGCTACACCTTC.

This clone occurred once. The V call is TRBV5-1, the J call TRBJ2-5; D is unclear. V dropped 4 bases and J dropped 2 bases, with 12 bases sitting between them. The CDR3 is 14 amino acids. Germline CDR1 SGHRS, CDR2 YFSETQ. The CDR3 DNA reads TGCGCCAGCAGCCCACCGACTCGGCAAGAGACCCAGTACTTC. As protein: CASSPPTRQETQYF.